This entry is about one T cell receptor beta chain. Original analysis: Amplification of reference gene primers was used by the study to estimate nucleated cell counts. Sequencing was performed with immunoSEQ multiplex PCR; in TCRdb, only in-frame clones are kept and a portion is missing. For V, J and clone size, that table is used; D and trimming come from the DNA. The sample has around 500,000 clones, roughly 90% seen once. The data belong to a study of blood T cell repertoires in COVID-19. Background on the study: Some COVID-19 samples were acute and others convalescent; all came from the United States, Italy and Spain. From T cells, B-cell-depleted T cells, or PBMCs came the material, which was cDNA or gDNA.

The material sequenced was PBMCs or T cells enriched from blood (not recorded which). This receptor was identified in a woman in her thirties or forties who had recovered from COVID-19.

In DNA form, the CDR3 reads TGTGCCAGTAGGGACAGGGGGGGTGCAACTAATGAAAAACTGTTTTTT. Its protein is CASRDRGGATNEKLFF. The chain carries TRBV19 and TRBJ1-4; 10 positions match TRBD1. The J segment lost 0 bases and the V segment lost 6 bases, leaving 4 bases of the junction unmatched. The CDR3 is 16 residues long. In germline, CDR1 is LNHDA, CDR2 SQIVND (reference sequence). Looking up the rest from reference TRBV19 and TRBJ1-4 gives the full variable domain: DGGITQSPKYLFRKEGQNVTLSCEQNLNHDAMYWYRQDPGQGLRLIYYSQIVNDFQKGDIAEGYSVSREKKESFPLTVTSAQKNPTAFYLCASRDRGGATNEKLFFGSGTQLSVL.